This T cell receptor (beta chain) was obtained from a study of blood T cell repertoires in COVID-19. About the study: In each case, the material was cDNA or gDNA derived from T cells, B-cell-depleted T cells, or PBMCs.

The table came from immunoSEQ multiplex PCR; TCRdb's copy has only in-frame clones and leaves some out. The repertoire holds roughly 150,000 clones, with approximately 95% as singletons. The CDR3 covers 14 residues. V shed 2 bases, J shed 7 bases, and the junction held 4 bases outside the gene matches. Germline V lookup: CDR1 KGHSH, CDR2 LQKENI. The chain recombines TRBV18 with TRBJ1-3; 8 bases are a match to TRBD1. The material sequenced was peripheral blood. The source is a woman aged 55 to 70 with COVID-19, enrolled during active disease. The CDR3 here is CASSPGQGANTIYF. The CDR3 DNA reads TGTGCCAGCTCACCAGGCCAGGGGGCTAACACCATATATTTT.